This TCR beta chain came from a study of beta chain features in type 1 diabetes. This CDR3 contains 15 residues. Germline V gene lookup returns CDR1 SGHRS and CDR2 YFSETQ. V shed 0 bases, J shed 1 base, and the junction held 3 bases outside the gene matches. The investigators reverse transcribed all of the isolated RNA, so they sequenced expressed TCRB transcripts. The table came from immunoSEQ multiplex PCR; TCRdb's copy has only in-frame clones and leaves some out. This sample has 300,000 to 350,000 clones, with less than 9.5% found just once. The chain is built from TRBV5-1 and TRBJ2-5; 7 nucleotides match TRBD1. Sequences were obtained from central memory CD4+ T cells from blood. The clonotype was recovered from a woman between 18 and 30 years old in good health. This CDR3 is CASSLVTGAQETQYF. The CDR3 coding sequence is TGCGCCAGCAGCTTGGTAACAGGGGCCCAAGAGACCCAGTACTTC.